This TCR beta chain was documented in a study of CD8 T cells in Susac syndrome. Findings and caveats of the study: That the number of individuals in its TCR sequencing and HLA analysis was relatively small was acknowledged by the study.

With respect to this clonotype: Its specificity is not known.

CD8+ and CD4+ T cells circulating in blood were sequenced for TCR beta. Negative isolation was applied to CD8+ and CD4+ T cells, and FACS enrichment was applied to TEMRA cells. RNA totalling about 0.45 to 1 ug underwent reverse transcription with random hexamers. TCR beta CDR3 was amplified by immunoSEQ covering 54 Vbeta and 13 Jbeta. TCRdb reprocessed the immunoSEQ multiplex PCR reads with MiXCR, giving one entry per CDR3 protein. In the table there are approximately 150,000 distinct CDR3 sequences, approximately 94% of which are singletons. The clonotype was recovered from a human donor in good health. The specimen was CD4+ T cells from PBMCs.

The CDR3 loop reads CAWTANLGEKLFF. CDR3 sequence (DNA): TGTGCCTGGACAGCGAACCTGGGGGAAAAACTGTTTTTT. This chain links TRBV30 with TRBJ1-4, with D unclear. Trimming left V 4 bases short and J 8 bases short, with 14 bases between. This CDR3 comprises 13 residues. Germline CDR1 and CDR2: GTSNPN and SVGIG (reference sequence).